The 25 T cell receptor beta chains below come from one sample, sequenced in a study of beta chain features in type 1 diabetes. Expressed TCRB transcripts were sequenced because the entire RNA isolate underwent reverse transcription. Sequenced by immunoSEQ multiplex PCR; TCRdb stores in-frame clones only, minus some. Here the sample spans fewer than 200,000 clones, roughly 8% being singletons. The sequencing input was central memory CD4+ T cells from blood. These receptors came from a man in his late teens or twenties in good health.

This clone has more than one count but fewer than ten. The chain carries TRBV6-4 and TRBJ2-1; unclear D gene. The V gene's germline CDR1 is MRHNA and CDR2 SNTAGT. The CDR3 runs to 15 residues. Trimming pared 3 bases from V and 2 bases from J, leaving 11 bases between. The CDR3 loop reads CASSEEYGPYNEQFF. For the CDR3, the DNA is TGTGCCAGCAGTGAGGAGTACGGCCCCTACAATGAGCAGTTCTTC.

This chain connects TRBV30 to TRBJ1-6; D might be TRBD1 (5 bases). The germline V and J ends were trimmed by 4 bases and 16 bases, with 26 bases remaining between them. The CDR3 sequence is 15 residues long. Germline CDR1 is GTSNPN and CDR2 is SVGIG (reference sequence). The CDR3 spells CAWNPAGGEVSPLHF. The CDR3 DNA reads as TGTGCCTGGAACCCCGCGGGAGGGGAAGTTTCTCCTCTCCACTTT.

The CDR3 bases are TGTGCCAGCAGCTTTAGCGGACAGGGGGCTAATTCACCCCTCCACTTT. Translated, it gives CASSFSGQGANSPLHF. The chain employs TRBV7-2 and TRBJ1-6; 11 nucleotides match TRBD1. The junction had 4 bases not matched to a gene; V was cut back by 3 bases and J by 6 bases. The CDR3 consists of 16 residues. Per germline, CDR1 SGHTA and CDR2 FQGNSA.

The chain links TRBV28 to TRBJ2-1; TRBD2 agrees at 8 bases. Germline V lookup: CDR1 MDHEN, CDR2 SYDVKM. This CDR3 region has 16 residues. V lost 6 bases, J lost 8 bases, and 15 bases stayed unmatched. The CDR3 region is CASRDSGALVVDEQFF. Written as DNA, the CDR3 is TGTGCCAGCAGGGATAGCGGGGCGCTAGTTGTGGATGAGCAGTTCTTC.

The CDR3 sequence: CASTQTGISSYEQYF. CDR3 nucleotide sequence: TGTGCCAGCACTCAGACAGGTATTTCCTCCTACGAGCAGTACTTC. This chain joins TRBV6-5 and TRBJ2-7, with D perhaps TRBD1 (6 bases). The germline V gene encodes CDR1 MNHEY and CDR2 SVGAGI. Trimming left V 7 bases short and J 0 bases short, with 16 bases between. There are 15 residues in the CDR3.

The chain carries TRBV7-2 and TRBJ2-2; 8 nucleotides match TRBD2. CDR3 length equals 18 residues. Germline V lookup: CDR1 SGHTA, CDR2 FQGNSA. V gave up 4 bases and J gave up 6 bases; unmatched junction bases: 16. The CDR3 DNA reads as TGTGCCAGCAGCTCTATGGCCCCTGTGGCGGGGGGCGCCGGGGAGCTGTTTTTT. It specifies CASSSMAPVAGGAGELFF.

This clone was detected only a few times. The chain uses TRBV19 and TRBJ1-1; D is unresolved. CDR1 is LNHDA, CDR2 SQIVND, per germline (reference sequence). The CDR3 contains 14 residues. Trimming left V 7 bases short and J 0 bases short, with 12 bases between. The CDR3 DNA is TGTGCCAGTAACGAGGGCTCCATGAACACTGAAGCTTTCTTT. Translated: CASNEGSMNTEAFF.

This clone has more than one count but fewer than ten. The chain is built from TRBV10-3 and TRBJ2-3, with 12 bases lining up with TRBD2. Germline V gene data show CDR1 as ENHRY and CDR2 as SYGVKD. The ends lost 8 bases at V and 6 bases at J; junction bases unmatched: 3. The CDR3 covers 13 residues. The DNA for the CDR3 is TGTGCCATCCTAGCGGGAGGGGGGGATACGCAGTATTTT. It yields the protein CAILAGGGDTQYF.

The chain couples TRBV30 to TRBJ2-7; D may be TRBD1 (6 bases). CDR3 length: 12 residues. The V end lost 5 bases, the J end lost 2 bases, and 10 bases lay between the germline ends. The germline V gene encodes CDR1 GTSNPN and CDR2 SVGIG (reference sequence). The CDR3 DNA sequence: TGTGCCTGGGGGGACACCACCTACGAGCAGTACTTC. Its protein product is CAWGDTTYEQYF.

The J gene is TRBJ2-1, the V gene TRBV11-1, with D possibly matching TRBD2 (6 bases). CDR3 length: 15 residues. Per germline, CDR1 SGHAT and CDR2 FQDESV (reference sequence). V dropped 5 bases and J dropped 2 bases, with 13 bases sitting between them. The DNA of the CDR3 is TGTGCCAGCAGCCCGCTTAGCGGAACCTACAATGAGCAGTTCTTC. This translates into CASSPLSGTYNEQFF. The full variable domain, in which reference TRBV11-1 and TRBJ2-1 provide the parts outside the CDR3, is EAEVAQSPRYKITEKSQAVAFWCDPISGHATLYWYRQILGQGPELLVQFQDESVVDDSQLPKDRFSAERLKGVDSTLKIQPAELGDSAMYLCASSPLSGTYNEQFFGPGTRLTVL.

This chain joins TRBV2 and TRBJ2-5; TRBD2 matches 13 bases. The CDR3 sequence is 16 residues long. The ends lost 4 bases at V and 1 base at J; junction bases unmatched: 3. Germline lookup yields CDR1 SNHLY and CDR2 FYNNEI. CDR3 bases: TGTGCCAGCAGTGGGGGACTAGCGGGGTCCCAAGAGACCCAGTACTTC. As protein: CASSGGLAGSQETQYF.

In this sample, this clone turned up a few times. CDR3 loop: CASSLVYTGKNIQYF. CDR3 bases: TGTGCCAGCAGCTTAGTGTATACAGGGAAAAACATTCAGTACTTC. This rearrangement joins TRBV7-2 to TRBJ2-4, with D perhaps TRBD1 (6 bases). The CDR3 has 15 amino acids. V was pared by 1 base and J by 4 bases, with 11 bases between. Germline lookup yields CDR1 SGHTA and CDR2 FQGNSA.

The table lists this clone with a few counts. The rearrangement joins TRBV19 to TRBJ1-5, with a weak D call TRBD1 (5 bases). The CDR3 has 15 amino acids. V shed 1 base and J shed 3 bases, with 10 bases lying between them. Per the germline V gene, CDR1 is LNHDA and CDR2 is SQIVND (reference sequence). The CDR3, as DNA: TGTGCCAGTAGTATAGGCCGGGACTACAATCAGCCCCAGCATTTT. The encoded protein is CASSIGRDYNQPQHF.

V gene TRBV5-1 combines with J gene TRBJ1-6, with 7 bases aligning to TRBD1. The germline V gene has CDR1 SGHRS and CDR2 YFSETQ. V dropped 4 bases and J dropped 7; count of bases not matched to a gene: 5. This CDR3 has 14 amino acids. The CDR3 coding sequence is TGCGCCAGCAGCCTGACAGGGACCAATTCACCCCTCCACTTT. Translating gives CASSLTGTNSPLHF.

This clone appeared a few times. The DNA of the CDR3 is TGTGCCAGCAGTTACCTAGCGGGGGTTAAAGAGACCCAGTACTTC. Its protein is CASSYLAGVKETQYF. The chain employs TRBV6-6 and TRBJ2-5, with TRBD2 matching 10 bases. The CDR3 runs 15 residues. V trimming: 2 bases; J trimming: 3 bases; junction bases outside the gene matches: 3. CDR1 and CDR2 (germline): MNHNY, SVGAGI (reference sequence).

This clone was counted a few times. The chain couples TRBV29-1 to TRBJ2-5, with 8 bases matching TRBD1. This CDR3 comprises 14 residues. V trimming: 6 bases; J trimming: 1 base; junction bases outside the gene matches: 7. Germline CDR1 reads SQVTM; CDR2 reads ANQGSEA. DNA for the CDR3: TGCAGCGTGAGACCCAGGGGGCCCCAAGAGACCCAGTACTTC. Translating it yields CSVRPRGPQETQYF.

The chain combines TRBV6-5 with TRBJ2-6, with D hard to call. Germline loops: CDR1 MNHEY, CDR2 SVGAGI. This CDR3 is built from 14 residues. Trimming cost V 8 bases and J 1 base, with 9 bases left between them. The CDR3 DNA follows: TGTGCCAGCCGTGTCGGGTCTGGGGCCAACGTCCTGACTTTC. It yields the protein CASRVGSGANVLTF.

The chain carries TRBV5-4 and TRBJ2-2; tentative D call: TRBD1 (6 bases). Trimming pared 2 bases from V and 5 bases from J, leaving 13 bases between. The CDR3 extends over 15 amino acids. The V gene's germline CDR1 is SGHNT and CDR2 YYREEE (reference sequence). The CDR3 is CASSFDNRGTGELFF. CDR3 coding DNA: TGTGCCAGCAGCTTTGACAATAGGGGGACCGGGGAGCTGTTTTTT. The variable domain in full, completed from reference TRBV5-4 and TRBJ2-2, reads ETGVTQSPTHLIKTRGQQVTLRCSSQSGHNTVSWYQQALGQGPQFIFQYYREEENGRGNFPPRFSGLQFPNYSSELNVNALELDDSALYLCASSFDNRGTGELFFGEGSRLTVL.

V and J are TRBV4-3 and TRBJ2-7; 14 positions agree with TRBD2. Per germline, CDR1 LGHNA and CDR2 YSLEER. The CDR3 extends over 16 amino acids. The trim removed 3 bases at V and 6 bases at J, leaving 7 bases unmatched. CDR3 sequence reads: CASSHPGTSGRREQYF. CDR3 bases: TGCGCCAGCAGCCATCCCGGGACTAGCGGGAGACGCGAGCAGTACTTC.

This clone was counted ten times or more. The chain carries TRBV19 and TRBJ2-5; 13 nucleotides match TRBD2. CDR3 length: 17 residues. CDR1 and CDR2 (germline): LNHDA, SQIVND (reference sequence). Trimming cost V 2 bases and J 0 bases; bases outside gene matches: 3. The CDR3 sequence is CASSIPGTSGNQETQYF. CDR3 bases: TGTGCCAGTAGTATACCAGGGACTAGCGGGAACCAAGAGACCCAGTACTTC. Based on the CDR3 plus reference TRBV19 and TRBJ2-5, the full variable domain is DGGITQSPKYLFRKEGQNVTLSCEQNLNHDAMYWYRQDPGQGLRLIYYSQIVNDFQKGDIAEGYSVSREKKESFPLTVTSAQKNPTAFYLCASSIPGTSGNQETQYFGPGTRLLVL.

This clone appeared many times. The V gene is TRBV28, the J gene TRBJ2-1; weak D call: TRBD2 (6 bases). CDR3 length: 14 residues. Germline V gene sequence: CDR1 MDHEN, CDR2 SYDVKM. V lost 2 bases to trimming and J lost 5 bases, with 10 bases between them. The CDR3 loop reads CASSLGTVDNEQFF. Written as DNA, the CDR3 is TGTGCCAGCAGTTTAGGGACTGTCGACAATGAGCAGTTCTTC.

J is TRBJ2-7 and V is TRBV5-4; 9 bases fit TRBD2. The germline CDR1 and CDR2 sequences are SGHNT and YYREEE (reference sequence). This CDR3 comprises 15 residues. V lost 3 bases to trimming and J lost 3 bases; unmatched junction nucleotides: 7. CDR3 sequence: CASSSGAGGLYEQYF. Here the CDR3 DNA reads TGTGCCAGCAGCTCCGGAGCGGGGGGCCTCTACGAGCAGTACTTC.

The chain carries TRBV5-1 and TRBJ2-3; D is perhaps TRBD1 (6 bases). This CDR3 contains 15 residues. Germline values: CDR1 SGHRS, CDR2 YFSETQ. V lost 0 bases and J 4 bases, leaving 12 bases between the germline ends. The CDR3 DNA reads TGCGCCAGCAGCTTGGTTGGGACAAGCCCAGATACGCAGTATTTT. Its protein is CASSLVGTSPDTQYF. The full variable domain, rest sourced from reference TRBV5-1 and TRBJ2-3, is KAGVTQTPRYLIKTRGQQVTLSCSPISGHRSVSWYQQTPGQGLQFLFEYFSETQRNKGNFPGRFSGRQFSNSRSEMNVSTLELGDSALYLCASSLVGTSPDTQYFGPGTRLTVL.

This clone showed up just once. The rearrangement uses TRBV28 and TRBJ1-4; D remains unclear. V was pared by 6 bases and J by 6 bases, with 20 bases between. Germline CDR1 reads MDHEN; CDR2 reads SYDVKM. The CDR3 length is 16 residues. CDR3 sequence: CASSYSARRRDEKLFF. The CDR3 nucleotides read TGTGCCAGCAGCTATTCCGCCAGGCGGCGGGATGAAAAACTGTTTTTT.

This chain connects TRBV11-2 to TRBJ1-3; maybe TRBD1 (5 bases). Germline loops: CDR1 SGHAT, CDR2 FQNNGV. V dropped 5 bases and J dropped 0 bases, with 5 bases sitting between them. The CDR3 is 13 residues long. The DNA of the CDR3 is TGTGCCAGCAGCAGGGGCTCTGGAAACACCATATATTTT. Translated, it gives CASSRGSGNTIYF.